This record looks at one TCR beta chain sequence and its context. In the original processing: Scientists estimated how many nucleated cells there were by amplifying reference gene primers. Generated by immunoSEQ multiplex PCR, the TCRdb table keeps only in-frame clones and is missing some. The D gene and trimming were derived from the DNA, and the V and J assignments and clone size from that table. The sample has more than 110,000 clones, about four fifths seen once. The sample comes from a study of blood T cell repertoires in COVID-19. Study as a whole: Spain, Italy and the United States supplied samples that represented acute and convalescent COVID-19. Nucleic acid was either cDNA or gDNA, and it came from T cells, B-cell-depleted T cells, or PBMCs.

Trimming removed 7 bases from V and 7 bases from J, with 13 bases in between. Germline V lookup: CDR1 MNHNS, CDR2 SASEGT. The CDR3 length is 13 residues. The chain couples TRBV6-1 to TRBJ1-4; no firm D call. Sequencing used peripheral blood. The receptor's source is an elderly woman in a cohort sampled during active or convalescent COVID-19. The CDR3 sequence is CASNTRLAEKLFF. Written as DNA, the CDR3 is TGTGCCAGCAACACGAGGTTAGCTGAAAAACTGTTTTTT.